One sample yielded the 28 T cell receptor beta chains listed below, sequenced in a study of cytomegalovirus exposure and HLA in healthy donors. The method was immunoSEQ multiplex PCR; TCRdb's version includes in-frame clones alone and lacks a portion of them. The data show around 400,000 clones, 75% to 90% seen once. Sequencing was carried out using PBMCs. The receptors were gathered from a young woman in good health and CMV-seronegative.

This rearrangement joins TRBV9 to TRBJ2-1; 8 nucleotides line up with TRBD2. Germline trimming cut 3 bases from V and 10 bases from J; bases unmatched to any gene: 24. Germline-derived CDR1 and CDR2 are SGDLS and YYNGEE. The CDR3 extends over 19 amino acids. CDR3 protein: CASSEEPPLAGIVRREQFF. In nucleotides, the CDR3 is TGTGCCAGCAGCGAGGAGCCCCCTTTAGCGGGGATTGTTAGAAGGGAGCAGTTCTTC. The full variable domain, in which reference TRBV9 and TRBJ2-1 provide the parts outside the CDR3, is DSGVTQTPKHLITATGQRVTLRCSPRSGDLSVYWYQQSLDQGLQFLIQYYNGEERAKGNILERFSAQQFPDLHSELNLSSLELGDSALYFCASSEEPPLAGIVRREQFFGPGTRLTVL.

The chain carries TRBV28 and TRBJ1-6, with 7 bases matching TRBD1. The CDR3 is made up of 14 amino acids. The germline gives CDR1 MDHEN, CDR2 SYDVKM. V dropped 6 bases and J dropped 6; count of bases not matched to a gene: 5. The CDR3 nucleotides read TGTGCCAGCAGACCGGGACAGATTAATTCACCCCTCCACTTT. Translating it yields CASRPGQINSPLHF.

V usage is TRBV4-1 and J usage is TRBJ2-3, with TRBD2 matching 10 bases. This CDR3 comprises 14 residues. CDR1 is MGHRA, CDR2 YSYEKL, per germline. V lost 3 bases and J lost 5; bases outside the gene matches: 2. CDR3 nucleotides: TGCGCCAGCAGCCAGGGACTAGCGAGAGATACGCAGTATTTT. Protein product: CASSQGLARDTQYF.

J is TRBJ2-3 and V is TRBV19; D possibly corresponds to TRBD1 (7 bases). Germline values: CDR1 LNHDA, CDR2 SQIVND (reference sequence). With 4 bases removed from V and 4 bases from J, the gap between germline ends came to 18 bases. This CDR3 has 16 residues. CDR3 residues: CASSTHRGGAADTQYF. DNA for the CDR3: TGTGCCAGTAGTACCCACAGGGGAGGCGCGGCAGATACGCAGTATTTT.

This rearrangement joins TRBV5-4 to TRBJ1-4; D is uncertain. Germline assignment: CDR1 SGHNT and CDR2 YYREEE (reference sequence). V lost 0 bases, J lost 2 bases, and 8 bases lay in between. This CDR3 has 15 residues. The CDR3 loop is CASSLAVGTNEKLFF. For the CDR3, the DNA is TGTGCCAGCAGCTTGGCGGTGGGCACTAATGAAAAACTGTTTTTT.

V is TRBV28 and J is TRBJ2-4, with D perhaps matching TRBD2 (6 bases). Germline lookup yields CDR1 MDHEN and CDR2 SYDVKM. The CDR3 is 14 residues long. The V and J ends lost 1 base and 9 bases respectively, with 13 bases between them. The CDR3 loop is CASSLSGGGSIQYF. The CDR3 DNA reads TGTGCCAGCAGTTTATCCGGTGGAGGGAGCATTCAGTACTTC.

The chain uses TRBV7-6 and TRBJ1-1, with D maybe TRBD1 (6 bases). Trimming cost V 7 bases and J 1 base, with 28 bases left between them. In germline, CDR1 is SGHVS, CDR2 FNYEAQ. This CDR3 comprises 19 residues. CDR3 loop: CASTPSRGKWARENTEAFF. In nucleotides, the CDR3 is TGTGCCAGCACCCCTTCGAGGGGGAAGTGGGCGAGAGAGAACACTGAAGCTTTCTTT.

The chain combines TRBV7-9 with TRBJ2-1; TRBD2 aligns across 10 bases. V gave up 5 bases and J gave up 1 base; unmatched junction bases: 11. Germline CDR1 is SEHNR and CDR2 is FQNEAQ (reference sequence). The CDR3 runs to 18 residues. CDR3 in amino acids: CASSHPQREGLSYNEQFF. DNA for the CDR3: TGTGCCAGCAGCCATCCCCAGCGGGAGGGCCTTTCCTACAATGAGCAGTTCTTC.

The chain recombines TRBV11-2 with TRBJ1-1; possibly TRBD1 for D (5 bases). CDR3 length: 14 residues. V gave up 5 bases and J gave up 5 bases, with 15 bases separating them. CDR1 is SGHAT, CDR2 FQNNGV, per germline. CDR3 in amino acids: CASSPAGSGTEAFF. DNA for the CDR3: TGTGCCAGCAGCCCCGCAGGGTCAGGTACTGAAGCTTTCTTT.

V is TRBV6-4 and J is TRBJ1-5; a weak D match, TRBD1 (5 bases). Germline values: CDR1 MRHNA, CDR2 SNTAGT. V lost 9 bases, J lost 7 bases, and 13 bases lay in between. This CDR3 is built from 12 residues. CDR3 DNA: TGTGCCAGTCCCAAGGGGTTCCAGCCCCAGCATTTT. As protein: CASPKGFQPQHF.

The genes are TRBV7-9 and TRBJ2-7; D might be TRBD1 (5 bases). There are 12 residues in the CDR3. V was shortened by 5 bases and J by 3 bases, with 8 bases between the two germline ends. Germline CDR1 and CDR2: SEHNR and FQNEAQ (reference sequence). CDR3: CASSHDSYEQYF. The CDR3 nucleotides read TGTGCCAGCAGCCACGACAGCTACGAGCAGTACTTC.

This clone was seen just once. The J gene is TRBJ2-3, the V gene TRBV10-2; TRBD2 might be the D (5 bases). Germline V CDR1 and CDR2: WSHSY, SAAADI. This CDR3 has 14 residues. The germline V and J ends were trimmed by 5 bases and 0 bases, with 9 bases remaining between them. CDR3 bases: TGCGCCAGCAGTTTTACTAGTAGCACAGATACGCAGTATTTT. The encoded protein is CASSFTSSTDTQYF.

The V and J genes are TRBV7-8 and TRBJ2-4, with a weak D call TRBD1 (5 bases). The V gene lost 7 bases and the J gene lost 4 bases, with 11 bases spanning the gap. This CDR3 spans 13 amino acids. The germline gives CDR1 SGHVS, CDR2 FQNEAQ. For the CDR3, the DNA is TGTGCCAGCACCGGCAGACAGAAAAACATTCAGTACTTC. It yields the protein CASTGRQKNIQYF.

This chain uses TRBV4-1 with TRBJ2-2; D is possibly TRBD2 (5 bases). Deletions cut 4 bases from V and 0 bases from J, with 12 bases between. The length of the CDR3 is 16 residues. From germline, CDR1 is MGHRA and CDR2 YSYEKL. CDR3 residues: CASSREELANTGELFF. The CDR3 coding sequence is TGCGCCAGCAGCCGGGAAGAACTAGCGAACACCGGGGAGCTGTTTTTT.

V and J are TRBV30 and TRBJ2-1; TRBD2 agrees at 8 bases. The CDR3 has 13 amino acids. Germline V gives CDR1 GTSNPN, CDR2 SVGIG (reference sequence). Unmatched junction bases numbered 3, after V lost 6 bases and J lost 2 bases. In nucleotides, the CDR3 is TGTGCCTGTCAAGCGGGGGCCTACAATGAGCAGTTCTTC. As protein: CACQAGAYNEQFF.

The V and J genes are TRBV27 and TRBJ2-1; maybe TRBD2 (5 bases). Trimming removed 0 bases from V and 10 bases from J, with 13 bases in between. Germline loops: CDR1 MNHEY, CDR2 SMNVEV (reference sequence). The CDR3 totals 14 residues. The CDR3, as DNA: TGTGCCAGCAGTTTATCGATGAGCGGCCGGGAGCAGTTCTTC. It specifies CASSLSMSGREQFF.

The chain carries TRBV5-4 and TRBJ1-1; D is ambiguous. This CDR3 is 16 amino acids long. With 0 bases removed from V and 4 bases from J, the gap between germline ends came to 16 bases. Germline V gene sequence: CDR1 SGHNT, CDR2 YYREEE (reference sequence). CDR3 protein: CASSLVGHPRRTEAFF. Here the CDR3 DNA reads TGTGCCAGCAGCTTGGTGGGTCATCCGAGGCGCACTGAAGCTTTCTTT.

The V call is TRBV7-3, the J call TRBJ2-5; TRBD1 agrees at 8 bases. Germline CDR1 and CDR2: SGHTA and FQGTGA. J lost 2 bases, V lost 6 bases, and 2 bases had no gene match. This CDR3 is 13 amino acids long. In nucleotides, the CDR3 is TGTGCCAGCAGTCGGGACAGGCAAGAGACCCAGTACTTC. Amino acid sequence: CASSRDRQETQYF.

The chain links TRBV30 to TRBJ2-7; weak D call: TRBD1 (5 bases). Germline-derived CDR1 and CDR2 are GTSNPN and SVGIG (reference sequence). The CDR3 contains 14 residues. V lost 3 bases to trimming and J lost 2 bases, with 14 bases between them. The CDR3 DNA reads as TGTGCCTGGAGGTCCAGGGAATCTACCTACGAGCAGTACTTC. This gives the protein CAWRSRESTYEQYF.

This rearrangement joins TRBV28 to TRBJ2-7, with 10 positions matching TRBD2. With 5 bases clipped from V and 6 bases from J, the junction kept 7 bases outside the gene matches. This CDR3 comprises 14 residues. Germline V gene lookup returns CDR1 MDHEN and CDR2 SYDVKM. In DNA form, the CDR3 reads TGTGCCAGCAGTCCGAGCGGGAGGGCCTCCGAGCAGTACTTC. Protein sequence: CASSPSGRASEQYF. The variable domain in full, with the rest retrieved from reference TRBV28 and TRBJ2-7, is DVKVTQSSRYLVKRTGEKVFLECVQDMDHENMFWYRQDPGLGLRLIYFSYDVKMKEKGDIPEGYSVSREKKERFSLILESASTNQTSMYLCASSPSGRASEQYFGPGTRLTVT.

The genes are TRBV28 and TRBJ2-7; D is ambiguous. The V and J ends lost 5 bases and 0 bases respectively, with 5 bases between them. This CDR3 region has 12 residues. Germline CDR1 is MDHEN and CDR2 is SYDVKM. CDR3 protein: CASSPYSYEQYF. CDR3 DNA sequence: TGTGCCAGCAGTCCGTACTCCTACGAGCAGTACTTC.

The chain is built from TRBV28 and TRBJ1-1; possible D gene TRBD1, 6 bases. CDR1 and CDR2 (germline): MDHEN, SYDVKM. The CDR3 has 15 residues. V was cut by 7 bases and J by 0 bases, with 15 bases left in between. CDR3 sequence reads: CASTPPGQMNTEAFF. DNA of the CDR3: TGTGCCAGCACCCCCCCCGGACAGATGAACACTGAAGCTTTCTTT.

The chain couples TRBV6-1 to TRBJ2-7, with D tentatively TRBD2 (8 bases). CDR3 length equals 14 residues. Germline assignment: CDR1 MNHNS and CDR2 SASEGT. Trimming removed 7 bases from V and 5 bases from J, with 18 bases in between. CDR3 in DNA: TGTGCCAGCAAGGGGGCGGGGGGCCCCAACGAGCAGTACTTC. It encodes CASKGAGGPNEQYF.

The V and J genes are TRBV11-2 and TRBJ1-2, with TRBD1 identical over 9 bases. The trim removed 1 base at V and 7 bases at J, leaving 7 bases unmatched. The CDR3 has 15 amino acids. In germline, CDR1 is SGHAT, CDR2 FQNNGV. CDR3 residues: CASSLGTGGAGGYTF. CDR3 in DNA: TGTGCCAGCAGCTTAGGAACAGGGGGCGCAGGTGGCTACACCTTC. The complete variable domain, with remaining parts taken from reference TRBV11-2 and TRBJ1-2, reads EAGVAQSPRYKIIEKRQSVAFWCNPISGHATLYWYQQILGQGPKLLIQFQNNGVVDDSQLPKDRFSAERLKGVDSTLKIQPAKLEDSAVYLCASSLGTGGAGGYTFGSGTRLTVV.

This clone was observed a few times. The rearrangement links TRBV4-1 to TRBJ2-3, with no clear D. The CDR3 is made up of 15 amino acids. The V end was cut by 1 base, the J end by 0 bases, with 8 bases between. CDR1 is MGHRA, CDR2 YSYEKL, per germline. For the CDR3, the DNA is TGCGCCAGCAGCCAAGTCACTCCCAGCACAGATACGCAGTATTTT. The encoded protein is CASSQVTPSTDTQYF.

CDR3 protein: CAFGQGSTEAFF. The CDR3 DNA is TGTGCCTTCGGACAGGGGAGCACTGAAGCTTTCTTT. The rearrangement links TRBV30 to TRBJ1-1; 9 bases are a match to TRBD1. J gave up 4 bases and V 7 bases, and 4 bases lay outside the gene matches. Looked up from germline, CDR1 is GTSNPN and CDR2 is SVGIG (reference sequence). The CDR3 is 12 amino acids.

A note on this clone: Other nucleotide sequences from this sample produce the same CDR3. V and J are TRBV18 and TRBJ2-3, with D possibly matching TRBD2 (6 bases). The V end lost 0 bases, the J end lost 3 bases, and 7 bases lay between the germline ends. Looked up from germline, CDR1 is KGHSH and CDR2 is LQKENI. This CDR3 is built from 14 residues. As DNA, the CDR3 is TGTGCCAGCTCACCACCCGGGGGTACAGATACGCAGTATTTT. It codes for CASSPPGGTDTQYF.

As for this clone: Other DNA sequences from this sample encode an identical CDR3 as well. The chain uses TRBV29-1 and TRBJ2-7; D remains ambiguous. The CDR3 consists of 11 residues. Germline CDR1 and CDR2: SQVTM and ANQGSEA. Trimming took 6 bases from V and 3 from J, leaving 9 bases between them. The CDR3 protein is CSVDTGYEQYF. The DNA for the CDR3 is TGCAGCGTGGATACGGGCTACGAGCAGTACTTC.